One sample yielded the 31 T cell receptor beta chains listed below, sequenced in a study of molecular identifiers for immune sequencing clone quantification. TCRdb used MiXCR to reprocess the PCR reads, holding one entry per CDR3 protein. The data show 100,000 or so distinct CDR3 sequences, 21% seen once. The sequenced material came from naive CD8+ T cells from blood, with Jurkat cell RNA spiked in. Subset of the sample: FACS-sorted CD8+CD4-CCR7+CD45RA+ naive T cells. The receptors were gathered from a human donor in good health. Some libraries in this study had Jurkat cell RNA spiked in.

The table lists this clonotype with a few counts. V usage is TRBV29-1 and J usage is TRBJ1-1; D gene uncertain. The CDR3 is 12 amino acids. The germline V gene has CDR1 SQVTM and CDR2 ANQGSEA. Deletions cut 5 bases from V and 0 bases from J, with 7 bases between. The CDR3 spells CSVSPMNTEAFF. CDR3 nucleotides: TGCAGCGTTTCGCCCATGAACACTGAAGCTTTCTTT.

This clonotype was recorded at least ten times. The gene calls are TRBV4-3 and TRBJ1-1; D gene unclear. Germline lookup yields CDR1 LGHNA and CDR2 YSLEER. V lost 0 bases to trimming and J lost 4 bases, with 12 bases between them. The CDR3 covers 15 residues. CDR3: CASSQDSGWATEAFF. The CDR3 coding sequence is TGCGCCAGCAGCCAAGATTCAGGCTGGGCCACTGAAGCTTTCTTT.

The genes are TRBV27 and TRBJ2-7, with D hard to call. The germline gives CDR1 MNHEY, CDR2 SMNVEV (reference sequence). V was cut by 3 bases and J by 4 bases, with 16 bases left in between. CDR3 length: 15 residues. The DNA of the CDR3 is TGTGCCAGCAGTTTCGGCCCCGCGGCCCAATACGAGCAGTACTTC. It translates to CASSFGPAAQYEQYF.

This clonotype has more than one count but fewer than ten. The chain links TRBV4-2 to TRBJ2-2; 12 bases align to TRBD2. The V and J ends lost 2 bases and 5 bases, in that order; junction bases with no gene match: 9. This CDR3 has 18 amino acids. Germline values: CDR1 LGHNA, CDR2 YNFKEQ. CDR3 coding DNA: TGTGCCAGCAGCCAACGACTAGCGGGAGAAGTTGGAACCGGGGAGCTGTTTTTT. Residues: CASSQRLAGEVGTGELFF.

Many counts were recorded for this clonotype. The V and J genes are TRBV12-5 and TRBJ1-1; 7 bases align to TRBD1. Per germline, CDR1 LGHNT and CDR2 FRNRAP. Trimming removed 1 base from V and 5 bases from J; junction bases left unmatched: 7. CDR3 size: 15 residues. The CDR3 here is CASGLGDRVDTEAFF. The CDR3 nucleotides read TGTGCTAGTGGTTTGGGTGACAGGGTGGATACTGAAGCTTTCTTT.

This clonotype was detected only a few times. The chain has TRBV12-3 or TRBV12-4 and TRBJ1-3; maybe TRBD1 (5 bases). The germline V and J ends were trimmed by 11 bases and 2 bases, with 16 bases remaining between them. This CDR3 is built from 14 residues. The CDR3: CASGGIVTGNTIYF. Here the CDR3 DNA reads TGTGCCTCGGGGGGGATCGTCACTGGAAACACCATATATTTT.

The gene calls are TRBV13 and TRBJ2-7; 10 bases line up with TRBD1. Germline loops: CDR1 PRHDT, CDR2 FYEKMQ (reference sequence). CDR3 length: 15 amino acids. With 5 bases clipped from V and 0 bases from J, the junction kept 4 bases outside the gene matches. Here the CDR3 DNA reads TGTGCCAGCAGCCTGGACAGGGGGAGCTCCTACGAGCAGTACTTC. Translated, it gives CASSLDRGSSYEQYF. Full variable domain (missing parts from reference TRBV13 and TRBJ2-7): AAGVIQSPRHLIKEKRETATLKCYPIPRHDTVYWYQQGPGQDPQFLISFYEKMQSDKGSIPDRFSAQQFSDYHSELNMSSLELGDSALYFCASSLDRGSSYEQYFGPGTRLTVT.

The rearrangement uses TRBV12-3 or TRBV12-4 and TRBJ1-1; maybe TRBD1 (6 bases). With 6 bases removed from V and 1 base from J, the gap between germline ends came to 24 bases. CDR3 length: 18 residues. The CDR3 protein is CASRPSRRGTGRNTEAFF. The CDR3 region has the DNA TGTGCCAGCAGACCGAGCCGGCGGGGTACAGGGCGGAACACTGAAGCTTTCTTT.

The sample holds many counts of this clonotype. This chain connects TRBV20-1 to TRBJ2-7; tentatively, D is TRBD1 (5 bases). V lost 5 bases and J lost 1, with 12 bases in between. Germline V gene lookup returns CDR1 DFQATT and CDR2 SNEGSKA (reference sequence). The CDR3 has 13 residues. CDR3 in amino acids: CSAGHQESYEQYF. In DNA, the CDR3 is TGCAGTGCTGGACACCAGGAATCCTACGAGCAGTACTTC.

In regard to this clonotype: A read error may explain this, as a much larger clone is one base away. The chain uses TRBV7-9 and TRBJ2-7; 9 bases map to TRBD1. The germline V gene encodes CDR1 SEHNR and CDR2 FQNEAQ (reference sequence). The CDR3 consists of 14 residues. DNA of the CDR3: TGTGCCAGCAACCCTACAGGGGGCGGGTACGAGCAGTGCTTC. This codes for CASNPTGGGYEQCF.

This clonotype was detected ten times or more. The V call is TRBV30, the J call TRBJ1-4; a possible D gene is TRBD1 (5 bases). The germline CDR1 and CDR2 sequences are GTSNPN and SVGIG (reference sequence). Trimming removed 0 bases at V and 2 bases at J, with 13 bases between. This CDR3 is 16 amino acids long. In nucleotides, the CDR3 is TGTGCCTGGAGTGTACTTGGGGGGAGGACTAATGAAAAACTGTTTTTT. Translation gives CAWSVLGGRTNEKLFF. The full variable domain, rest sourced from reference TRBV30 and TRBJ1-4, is SQTIHQWPATLVQPVGSPLSLECTVEGTSNPNLYWYRQAAGRGLQLLFYSVGIGQISSEVPQNLSASRPQDRQFILSSKKLLLSDSGFYLCAWSVLGGRTNEKLFFGSGTQLSVL.

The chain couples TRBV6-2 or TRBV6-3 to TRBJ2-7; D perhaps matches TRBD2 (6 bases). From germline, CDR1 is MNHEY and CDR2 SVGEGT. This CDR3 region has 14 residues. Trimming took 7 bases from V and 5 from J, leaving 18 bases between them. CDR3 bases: TGTGCCAGCAACCTCGGGACTGACGGACACGAGCAGTACTTC. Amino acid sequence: CASNLGTDGHEQYF.

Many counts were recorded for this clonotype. CDR3 coding DNA: TGTGCCAGCAGTTACGCGGGATTCCAAGAGACCCAGTACTTC. Its translation is CASSYAGFQETQYF. The genes are TRBV6-5 and TRBJ2-5, with TRBD2 as a possible D gene (6 bases). The V gene lost 2 bases and the J gene lost 1 base, with 8 bases spanning the gap. The CDR3 contains 14 residues. CDR1 is MNHEY, CDR2 SVGAGI, per germline.

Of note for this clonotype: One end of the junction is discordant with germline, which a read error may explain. DNA for the CDR3: TGTGCCAGCAGTGGGGCAGGGTTAACAGGTACGCAGTATTTT. Its protein product is CASSGAGLTGTQYF. This chain links TRBV13 with TRBJ2-3, with a tentative D call TRBD1 (5 bases). The length of the CDR3 is 14 residues. Germline lookup yields CDR1 PRHDT and CDR2 FYEKMQ (reference sequence).

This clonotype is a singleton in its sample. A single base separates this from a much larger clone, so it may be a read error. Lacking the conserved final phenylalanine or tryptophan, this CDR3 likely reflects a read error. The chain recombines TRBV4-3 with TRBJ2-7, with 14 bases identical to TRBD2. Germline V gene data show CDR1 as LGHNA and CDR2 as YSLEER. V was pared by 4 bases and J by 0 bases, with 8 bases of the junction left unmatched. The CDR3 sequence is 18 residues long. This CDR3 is CASSPGLAGVLDSYEQYL. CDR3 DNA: TGCGCCAGCAGCCCGGGACTAGCGGGAGTGCTAGACTCCTACGAGCAGTACCTC.

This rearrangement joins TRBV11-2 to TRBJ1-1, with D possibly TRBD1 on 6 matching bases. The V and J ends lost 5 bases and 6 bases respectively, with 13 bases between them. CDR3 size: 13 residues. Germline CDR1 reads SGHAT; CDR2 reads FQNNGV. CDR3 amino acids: CASSQGRLAEAFF. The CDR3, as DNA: TGTGCCAGCAGCCAGGGGCGACTCGCTGAAGCTTTCTTT.

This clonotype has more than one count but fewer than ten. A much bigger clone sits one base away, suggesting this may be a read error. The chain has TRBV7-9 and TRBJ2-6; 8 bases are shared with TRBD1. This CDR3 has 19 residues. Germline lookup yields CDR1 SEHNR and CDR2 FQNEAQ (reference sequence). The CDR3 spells CASSLPGDRGSSGANALTF. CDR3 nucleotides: TGTGCCAGCAGCCTACCAGGCGACAGGGGTAGCTCTGGGGCCAACGCCCTGACTTTC.

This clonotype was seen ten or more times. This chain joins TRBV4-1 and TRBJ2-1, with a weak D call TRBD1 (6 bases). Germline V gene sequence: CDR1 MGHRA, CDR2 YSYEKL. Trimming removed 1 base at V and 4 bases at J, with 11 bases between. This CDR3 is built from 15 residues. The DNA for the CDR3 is TGCGCCAGCAGCCAAGGCTGGACAGTATACAATGAGCAGTTCTTC. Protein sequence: CASSQGWTVYNEQFF.

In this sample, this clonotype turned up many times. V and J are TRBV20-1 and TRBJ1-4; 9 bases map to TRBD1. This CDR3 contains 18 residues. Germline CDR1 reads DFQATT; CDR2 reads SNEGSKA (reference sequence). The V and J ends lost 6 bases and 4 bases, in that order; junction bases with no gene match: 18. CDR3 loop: CSALNTGQGEDYNEKLFF. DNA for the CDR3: TGCAGTGCCCTGAACACGGGACAGGGTGAGGACTATAATGAAAAACTGTTTTTT.

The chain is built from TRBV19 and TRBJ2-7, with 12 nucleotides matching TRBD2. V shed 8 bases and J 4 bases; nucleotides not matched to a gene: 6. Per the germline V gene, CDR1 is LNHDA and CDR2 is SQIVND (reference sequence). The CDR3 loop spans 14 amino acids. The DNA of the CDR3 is TGTGCCAGTTCAGTGACTAGCGGGAGTTACGAGCAGTACTTC. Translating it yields CASSVTSGSYEQYF. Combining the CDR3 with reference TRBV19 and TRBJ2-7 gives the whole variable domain DGGITQSPKYLFRKEGQNVTLSCEQNLNHDAMYWYRQDPGQGLRLIYYSQIVNDFQKGDIAEGYSVSREKKESFPLTVTSAQKNPTAFYLCASSVTSGSYEQYFGPGTRLTVT.

In nucleotides, the CDR3 is TGTGCCAGCAGCAAAGAGGGGGGCGTCTTGCACGAGCAGTACTTC. Its protein is CASSKEGGVLHEQYF. V usage is TRBV21-1 and J usage is TRBJ2-7; the table's D call, TRBD1, was not checked against the DNA. TRBV21-1 is noted as a pseudogene. The CDR3 is made up of 15 amino acids.

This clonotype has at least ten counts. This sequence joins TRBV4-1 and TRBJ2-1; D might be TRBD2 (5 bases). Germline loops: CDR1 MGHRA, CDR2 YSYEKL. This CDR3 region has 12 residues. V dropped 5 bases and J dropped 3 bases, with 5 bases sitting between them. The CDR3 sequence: CASSGSYNEQFF. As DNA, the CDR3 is TGCGCCAGCAGCGGGAGCTACAATGAGCAGTTCTTC.

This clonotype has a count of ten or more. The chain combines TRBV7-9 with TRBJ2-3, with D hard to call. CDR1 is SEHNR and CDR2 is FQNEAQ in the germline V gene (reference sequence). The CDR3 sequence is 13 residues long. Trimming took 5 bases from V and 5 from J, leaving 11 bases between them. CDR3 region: CASSALVEDTQYF. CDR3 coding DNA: TGTGCCAGCAGCGCCCTCGTAGAAGATACGCAGTATTTT.

CDR3 amino acids: CSVEWQGAGETQYF. CDR3 bases: TGCAGCGTTGAGTGGCAGGGGGCGGGAGAGACCCAGTACTTC. The J gene is TRBJ2-5, the V gene TRBV29-1; TRBD1 matches 8 bases. Trimming took 3 bases from V and 4 from J; bases not matched to a gene: 7. This CDR3 is 14 amino acids long. Germline V lookup: CDR1 SQVTM, CDR2 ANQGSEA.

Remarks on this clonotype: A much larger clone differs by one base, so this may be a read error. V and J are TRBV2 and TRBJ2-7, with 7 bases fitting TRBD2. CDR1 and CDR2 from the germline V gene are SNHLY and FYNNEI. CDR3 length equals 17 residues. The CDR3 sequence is CTSSEGDPASGSYEQYF. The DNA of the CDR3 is TGTACCAGCAGTGAAGGCGATCCGGCTAGCGGCTCCTACGAGCAGTACTTC. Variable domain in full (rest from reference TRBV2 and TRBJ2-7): EPEVTQTPSHQVTQMGQEVILRCVPISNHLYFYWYRQILGQKVEFLVSFYNNEISEKSEIFDDQFSVERPDGSNFTLKIRSTKLEDSAMYFCTSSEGDPASGSYEQYFGPGTRLTVT.

The CDR3 coding sequence is TGTGCCAGCAGCCAAGATCCCGCGGGAGAGTACAATGAGCAGTTCTTC. Its translation: CASSQDPAGEYNEQFF. This chain joins TRBV3-1 and TRBJ2-1; TRBD2 matches 7 bases. V lost 0 bases, J lost 4 bases, and 6 bases stayed unmatched. Germline lookup yields CDR1 LGHDT and CDR2 YNNKEL (reference sequence). This CDR3 has 16 amino acids.

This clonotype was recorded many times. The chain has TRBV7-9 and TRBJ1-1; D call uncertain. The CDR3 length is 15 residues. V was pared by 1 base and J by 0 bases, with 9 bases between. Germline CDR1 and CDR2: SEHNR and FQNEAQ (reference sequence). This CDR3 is CASSLVFGVNTEAFF. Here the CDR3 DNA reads TGTGCCAGCAGCTTAGTGTTCGGTGTGAACACTGAAGCTTTCTTT.

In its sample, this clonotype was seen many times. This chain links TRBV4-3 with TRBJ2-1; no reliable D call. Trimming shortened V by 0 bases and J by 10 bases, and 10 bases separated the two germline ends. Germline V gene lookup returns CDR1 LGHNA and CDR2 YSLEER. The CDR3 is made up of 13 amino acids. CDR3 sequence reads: CASSQDNYLEQFF. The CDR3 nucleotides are TGCGCCAGCAGCCAAGATAACTATCTCGAGCAGTTCTTC.

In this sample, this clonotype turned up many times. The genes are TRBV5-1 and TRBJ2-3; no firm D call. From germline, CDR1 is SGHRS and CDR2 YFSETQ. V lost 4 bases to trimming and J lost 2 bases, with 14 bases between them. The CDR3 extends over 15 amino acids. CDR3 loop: CASSRISSNTDTQYF. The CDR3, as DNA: TGCGCCAGCAGCCGGATCAGCAGCAACACAGATACGCAGTATTTT.

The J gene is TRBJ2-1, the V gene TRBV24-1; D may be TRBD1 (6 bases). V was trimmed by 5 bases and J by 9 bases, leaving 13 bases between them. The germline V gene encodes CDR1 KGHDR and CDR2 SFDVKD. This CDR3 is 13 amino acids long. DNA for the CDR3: TGTGCCACCAGTGCAACAGGGTACGGTGAGCAGTTCTTC. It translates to CATSATGYGEQFF.

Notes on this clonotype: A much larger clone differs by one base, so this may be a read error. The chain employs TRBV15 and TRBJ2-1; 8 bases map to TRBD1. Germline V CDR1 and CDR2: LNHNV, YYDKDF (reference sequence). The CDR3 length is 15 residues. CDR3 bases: TGTGCCACCAGCATGGACAGGGATTCCTACAATGAGCAGCTCTTC. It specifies CATSMDRDSYNEQLF.